The 19 T cell receptor beta chains in this list originate from one sample, sequenced in a study of T-cell reconstitution after alpha-beta-depleted transplantation in children. Unique molecular identifiers featured in how the TCRbeta library was prepared. TCRdb reprocessed the PCR reads via MiXCR and lists one record per CDR3 protein. The repertoire holds around 700,000 distinct CDR3 sequences, with less than 15% as singletons. Source: PBMCs, taken before TCRalphabeta/CD19-depleted stem cell transplant. These receptors all stem from a girl aged 2 to 10 with congenital amegakaryocytic thrombocytopenia, due to receive a stem cell transplant.

As regards this clonotype: One end of the junction varies from germline; a read error may be responsible. The chain employs TRBV3-1 and TRBJ2-7; 10 bases align to TRBD2. The CDR3 length is 15 residues. Looked up from germline, CDR1 is LGHDT and CDR2 is YNNKEL (reference sequence). The CDR3 region is CASSQDSGRADEQSF. The CDR3 DNA is TGTGCCAGCAGCCAAGACAGCGGGAGGGCGGACGAGCAGTCCTTC.

The chain recombines TRBV27 with TRBJ2-7; D may be TRBD2 (5 bases). Per germline, CDR1 MNHEY and CDR2 SMNVEV (reference sequence). Trimming cost V 6 bases and J 3 bases, with 15 bases left between them. The CDR3 sequence is 14 residues long. The CDR3 DNA reads TGTGCCAGCAGCTTGGGGAGTAGCGTCTACGAGCAGTACTTC. This sequence encodes CASSLGSSVYEQYF.

This clonotype was counted many times. The chain links TRBV29-1 to TRBJ2-7, with 8 bases fitting TRBD2. The CDR3 is 11 residues long. Germline V gene sequence: CDR1 SQVTM, CDR2 ANQGSEA. V lost 4 bases to trimming and J lost 6 bases; unmatched junction nucleotides: 2. The CDR3 spells CSVVAGGEQYF. CDR3 nucleotides: TGCAGCGTTGTGGCGGGAGGCGAGCAGTACTTC.

This clonotype was seen a few times. The chain carries TRBV27 and TRBJ2-5; either TRBD1 or TRBD2 may fit D (5 bases each). V lost 7 bases and J lost 4, with 16 bases in between. Per germline, CDR1 MNHEY and CDR2 SMNVEV (reference sequence). The length of the CDR3 is 14 residues. The CDR3 loop is CASKPRAGSETQYF. Here the CDR3 DNA reads TGTGCCAGCAAGCCCAGGGCGGGTTCAGAGACCCAGTACTTC.

This rearrangement joins TRBV5-1 to TRBJ1-1; weak D call: TRBD1 (5 bases). The CDR3 is 12 amino acids. CDR1 and CDR2 (germline): SGHRS, YFSETQ. V was pared by 0 bases and J by 6 bases, with 6 bases between. The CDR3 region has the DNA TGCGCCAGCAGCTTGGAGGGGTCTGAAGCTTTCTTT. This translates into CASSLEGSEAFF.

This clonotype was seen many times. This chain joins TRBV20-1 and TRBJ1-6, with D perhaps TRBD1 (5 bases). The CDR3 is made up of 13 amino acids. CDR1 is DFQATT, CDR2 SNEGSKA, per germline (reference sequence). As DNA, the CDR3 is TGCAGGCAATCGACAGCCTCTAATTCACCCCTCCACTTT. Its translation is CRQSTASNSPLHF.

With respect to this clonotype: The junction and the germline gene differ at one end; a read error may be behind it. The V gene is TRBV20-1, the J gene TRBJ1-2; TRBD1 is a possible D gene (5 bases). CDR3 size: 11 residues. Per germline, CDR1 DFQATT and CDR2 SNEGSKA (reference sequence). CDR3 loop: CTARDTGGYTF. The CDR3 nucleotides are TGCACTGCTAGAGATACAGGAGGCTACACCTTC.

This clonotype appeared many times. The J gene is TRBJ2-1, the V gene TRBV3-1; tentative D call: TRBD1 (6 bases). The CDR3 runs to 14 residues. V gave up 1 base and J gave up 7 bases, with 11 bases separating them. The germline gives CDR1 LGHDT, CDR2 YNNKEL (reference sequence). CDR3 amino acids: CASSQVDRGNEQFF. For the CDR3, the DNA is TGTGCCAGCAGCCAAGTTGATAGGGGGAATGAGCAGTTCTTC.

This clonotype was observed at least ten times. The chain employs TRBV28 and TRBJ2-3, with D unclear. The CDR3 covers 12 residues. Germline-derived CDR1 and CDR2 are MDHEN and SYDVKM. The V and J ends lost 4 bases and 4 bases respectively, with 6 bases between them. The CDR3 region has the DNA TGTGCCAGCAGTTCTGAGTCAGATACGCAGTATTTT. It is translated as CASSSESDTQYF.

The rearrangement uses TRBV3-1 and TRBJ2-6; D ambiguous. Germline V CDR1 and CDR2: LGHDT, YNNKEL (reference sequence). The CDR3 contains 16 residues. Trimming shortened V by 0 bases and J by 3 bases, and 9 bases separated the two germline ends. The CDR3 sequence: CASSQDGGFGANVLTF. The CDR3 coding sequence is TGTGCCAGCAGCCAAGATGGTGGATTTGGGGCCAACGTCCTGACTTTC.

This rearrangement joins TRBV2 to TRBJ1-2; D is uncertain. CDR3 size: 14 residues. Trimming left V 6 bases short and J 5 bases short, with 16 bases between. Germline-derived CDR1 and CDR2 are SNHLY and FYNNEI. The CDR3 DNA follows: TGTGCCAGCAGGCTCCCGACGGCTGTTTATGGCTACACCTTC. Its translation: CASRLPTAVYGYTF. The full variable domain, in which reference TRBV2 and TRBJ1-2 provide the parts outside the CDR3, is EPEVTQTPSHQVTQMGQEVILRCVPISNHLYFYWYRQILGQKVEFLVSFYNNEISEKSEIFDDQFSVERPDGSNFTLKIRSTKLEDSAMYFCASRLPTAVYGYTFGSGTRLTVV.

This clonotype was seen only a few times. The chain employs TRBV24-1 and TRBJ2-1; 12 bases fit TRBD2. The CDR3 has 16 amino acids. Germline V lookup: CDR1 KGHDR, CDR2 SFDVKD. The trim removed 4 bases at V and 8 bases at J, leaving 8 bases unmatched. CDR3 region: CATSDSLAGGLHEQFF. DNA for the CDR3: TGTGCCACCAGTGACTCTCTAGCGGGAGGGCTCCATGAGCAGTTCTTC.

This clonotype was seen ten or more times. The chain joins TRBV20-1 to TRBJ2-3; 8 nucleotides agree with TRBD2. V lost 2 bases, J lost 9 bases, and 7 bases stayed unmatched. Looked up from germline, CDR1 is DFQATT and CDR2 is SNEGSKA (reference sequence). The CDR3 totals 13 residues. The CDR3 DNA sequence: TGCAGTGCTAGAACCGCCGGGACTAGAACGCAGTATTTT. Translation gives CSARTAGTRTQYF.

The rearrangement uses TRBV5-1 and TRBJ2-3, with D possibly matching TRBD1 (6 bases). V lost 2 bases to trimming and J lost 3 bases, with 16 bases between them. Germline assignment: CDR1 SGHRS and CDR2 YFSETQ. The CDR3 loop spans 16 amino acids. The CDR3 DNA is TGCGCCAGCAGCTTAGAGGACAGCCAGAGGACAGATACGCAGTATTTT. This codes for CASSLEDSQRTDTQYF.

In its sample, this clonotype was seen many times. The V call is TRBV14, the J call TRBJ2-3; weak D call: TRBD1 (6 bases). In germline, CDR1 is SGHDN, CDR2 FVKESK. The CDR3 sequence is 13 residues long. The V end lost 4 bases, the J end lost 6 bases, and 11 bases lay between the germline ends. This CDR3 reads CASSRTQGDTQYF. The CDR3 bases are TGTGCCAGCAGCCGTACTCAGGGGGATACGCAGTATTTT.

The CDR3 region has the DNA TGTGCCTGGAGTAACACAGTGGGATGGGACGAGCAGTACTTC. It yields the protein CAWSNTVGWDEQYF. The rearrangement links TRBV30 to TRBJ2-7; no firm D call. Germline CDR1 GTSNPN, CDR2 SVGIG (reference sequence). With 2 bases removed from V and 5 bases from J, the gap between germline ends came to 16 bases. This CDR3 has 14 amino acids. Full variable domain (outside the CDR3, taken from reference TRBV30 and TRBJ2-7): SQTIHQWPATLVQPVGSPLSLECTVEGTSNPNLYWYRQAAGRGLQLLFYSVGIGQISSEVPQNLSASRPQDRQFILSSKKLLLSDSGFYLCAWSNTVGWDEQYFGPGTRLTVT.

In this sample, this clonotype turned up many times. The CDR3 here is CSARRGDSELSYNEQFF. DNA for the CDR3: TGCAGTGCTAGACGGGGGGACTCTGAACTATCCTACAATGAGCAGTTCTTC. The rearrangement joins TRBV20-1 to TRBJ2-1; 7 positions match TRBD2. Trimming removed 2 bases from V and 1 base from J; junction bases left unmatched: 11. This CDR3 region has 17 residues. Germline values: CDR1 DFQATT, CDR2 SNEGSKA (reference sequence).

The chain has TRBV7-9 and TRBJ2-7; D not certain. With 6 bases removed from V and 0 bases from J, the gap between germline ends came to 21 bases. There are 17 residues in the CDR3. Germline CDR1 is SEHNR and CDR2 is FQNEAQ (reference sequence). The CDR3 coding sequence is TGTGCCAGCAGTTCAAATGACTTCAACTCCTTCTCCTACGAGCAGTACTTC. Translating it yields CASSSNDFNSFSYEQYF.

V usage is TRBV29-1 and J usage is TRBJ1-1; D perhaps matches TRBD1 (5 bases). The germline V gene encodes CDR1 SQVTM and CDR2 ANQGSEA. V lost 6 bases and J 5 bases, leaving 16 bases between the germline ends. The CDR3 extends over 13 amino acids. CDR3 loop: CSVHQGRRTEAFF. The DNA of the CDR3 is TGCAGCGTCCATCAGGGACGGAGGACTGAAGCTTTCTTT.